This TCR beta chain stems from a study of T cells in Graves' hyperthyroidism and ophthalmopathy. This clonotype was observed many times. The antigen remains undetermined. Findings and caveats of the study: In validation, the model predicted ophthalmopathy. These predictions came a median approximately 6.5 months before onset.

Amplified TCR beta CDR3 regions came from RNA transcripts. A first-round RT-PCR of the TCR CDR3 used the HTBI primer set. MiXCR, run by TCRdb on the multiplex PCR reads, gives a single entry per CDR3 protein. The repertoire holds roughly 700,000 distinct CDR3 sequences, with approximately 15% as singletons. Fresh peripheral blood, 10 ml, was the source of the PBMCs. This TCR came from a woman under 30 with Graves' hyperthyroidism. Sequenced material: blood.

The CDR3 bases are TGTGCCAGCAGTTCAAGGGGGGTCCACGAGCAGTACTTC. It translates to CASSSRGVHEQYF. The genes are TRBV7-8 and TRBJ2-7; D is possibly TRBD1 or TRBD2 (6 bases each). Trimming cost V 6 bases and J 5 bases, with 14 bases left between them. This CDR3 region has 13 residues. From germline, CDR1 is SGHVS and CDR2 FQNEAQ. The complete variable domain, with remaining parts taken from reference TRBV7-8 and TRBJ2-7, reads GAGVSQSPRYKVAKRGQDVALRCDPISGHVSLFWYQQALGQGPEFLTYFQNEAQLDKSGLPSDRFFAERPEGSVSTLKIQRTQQEDSAVYLCASSSRGVHEQYFGPGTRLTVT.